Below, 18 T cell receptor beta chains from the same sample are listed, as sequenced in a study of blood T cells in healthy people across ages (dated by TCRdb to the mid-2010s). The library was produced with 5' RACE. Sequencing used an Illumina HiSeq 2500. A second PCR of roughly 7 to 12 cycles was run with a J-beta primer mix and a sample-barcoded 5' primer. Clones were called with MiXCR by TCRdb after fastp trimmed the public reads at Q25, and only in-frame beta chains were retained. Every distinct CDR3 protein forms one entry, paired with its most common genes and DNA. A total of about 940,000 distinct CDR3 sequences appear in this sample, 45% to 50% of them only once. Roughly 13% of the sample is taken by the ten largest. Sequencing was done on a sample of blood. These receptors came from a young man in good health.

This chain links TRBV6-5 with TRBJ1-2; D is uncertain. The V end lost 6 bases, the J end lost 8 bases, and 16 bases lay between the germline ends. The germline gives CDR1 MNHEY, CDR2 SVGAGI. The CDR3 contains 13 residues. CDR3 DNA sequence: TGTGCCAGCAGACGGTCCGCGGGTAGAGGCTACACCTTC. Translating gives CASRRSAGRGYTF.

The chain recombines TRBV4-1 with TRBJ2-2; the D is unclear. The CDR3 is 15 amino acids. Germline V gene lookup returns CDR1 MGHRA and CDR2 YSYEKL. Trimming removed 1 base at V and 4 bases at J, with 10 bases between. As DNA, the CDR3 is TGCGCCAGCAGCCAAGTTCTGGTTGGCACCGGGGAGCTGTTTTTT. Encoded protein: CASSQVLVGTGELFF.

This clonotype was picked up a small number of times. The V and J genes are TRBV4-3 and TRBJ2-5; the D gene is possibly TRBD2 (7 bases). Trimming took 1 base from V and 5 from J, leaving 14 bases between them. CDR3 length equals 15 residues. Germline CDR1 is LGHNA and CDR2 is YSLEER. CDR3 region: CASSQVVGGPETQYF. In nucleotides, the CDR3 is TGCGCCAGCAGCCAAGTTGTGGGGGGGCCGGAGACCCAGTACTTC.

This sequence joins TRBV14 and TRBJ1-2, with 8 nucleotides matching TRBD1. Trimming took 5 bases from V and 5 from J; bases not matched to a gene: 10. Per the germline V gene, CDR1 is SGHDN and CDR2 is FVKESK. The CDR3 sequence is 15 residues long. CDR3 DNA: TGTGCCAGCAGCGAAACCGGGACAGGCCTTTATGGCTACACCTTC. Translation gives CASSETGTGLYGYTF.

This chain joins TRBV20-1 and TRBJ1-2; 9 bases agree with TRBD1. Germline V CDR1 and CDR2: DFQATT, SNEGSKA (reference sequence). With V trimmed by 4 bases and J by 6 bases, 6 bases remained unmatched. This CDR3 contains 13 residues. CDR3 coding DNA: TGCAGTGCTACCCTGGACAGGGGAGATGGCTACACCTTC. It yields the protein CSATLDRGDGYTF.

This rearrangement joins TRBV20-1 to TRBJ1-2, with TRBD1 as a possible D gene (6 bases). Trimming pared 3 bases from V and 5 bases from J, leaving 10 bases between. Germline V CDR1 and CDR2: DFQATT, SNEGSKA (reference sequence). The CDR3 runs 12 residues. CDR3 protein: CSASVQGYGYTF. DNA for the CDR3: TGCAGTGCTAGCGTACAGGGATATGGCTACACCTTC.

This clonotype is a singleton in its sample. This chain joins TRBV4-3 and TRBJ2-1; maybe TRBD1 (5 bases). Trimming removed 3 bases from V and 4 bases from J, with 16 bases in between. Germline CDR1 LGHNA, CDR2 YSLEER. The CDR3 runs to 16 residues. The DNA of the CDR3 is TGCGCCAGCAGCCAGAACCCCCGGGCAGGGTACAATGAGCAGTTCTTC. Its protein is CASSQNPRAGYNEQFF.

This clonotype was detected only a few times. The chain links TRBV6-5 to TRBJ2-7; TRBD2 is a possible D gene (5 bases). The germline V and J ends were trimmed by 10 bases and 0 bases, with 10 bases remaining between them. Germline loops: CDR1 MNHEY, CDR2 SVGAGI. This CDR3 comprises 12 residues. CDR3 bases: TGTGCCACAACCGGGGACTCCTACGAGCAGTACTTC. Its protein product is CATTGDSYEQYF.

This clonotype has more than one count but fewer than ten. The V call is TRBV9, the J call TRBJ2-6; D gene unclear. V lost 3 bases and J 1 base, leaving 11 bases between the germline ends. The CDR3 runs 16 residues. In germline, CDR1 is SGDLS, CDR2 YYNGEE. The DNA for the CDR3 is TGTGCCAGCAGCGCCACTCAGATTTCTGGGGCCAACGTCCTGACTTTC. Its protein is CASSATQISGANVLTF.

This clonotype was seen ten or more times. The V and J genes are TRBV28 and TRBJ2-3; 9 bases line up with TRBD1. J lost 3 bases, V lost 5 bases, and 6 bases had no gene match. The germline V gene has CDR1 MDHEN and CDR2 SYDVKM. This CDR3 contains 15 residues. CDR3 loop: CASSRPGQGTDTQYF. CDR3 in DNA: TGTGCCAGCAGTCGACCGGGACAGGGAACAGATACGCAGTATTTT.

The DNA for the CDR3 is TGTGCCAGCAGCCCCACAGGGAGGAGTAATGAAAAACTGTTTTTT. Amino acids: CASSPTGRSNEKLFF. This chain links TRBV7-9 with TRBJ1-4; possible D gene TRBD1, 6 bases. The CDR3 is 15 amino acids. V lost 5 bases, J lost 4 bases, and 14 bases lay in between. Germline CDR1 SEHNR, CDR2 FQNEAQ (reference sequence).

The V gene is TRBV6-2 or TRBV6-3, the J gene TRBJ2-1; D remains unclear. The ends were cut back, 11 bases at V and 10 bases at J, with 6 bases in the middle. CDR1 is MNHEY and CDR2 is SVGEGT in the germline V gene. The CDR3 is 8 residues long. CDR3 DNA sequence: TGTGCCTGTGGCGAGCAGTTCTTC. Amino acids: CACGEQFF.

About this clonotype itself: One end of the junction varies from germline; a read error may be responsible. The chain combines TRBV4-1 with TRBJ2-1, with D tentatively TRBD2 (5 bases). This CDR3 region has 12 residues. Germline CDR1 and CDR2: MGHRA and YSYEKL. This CDR3 is CTSSPSGDEQFF. CDR3 nucleotide sequence: TGCACCAGCAGCCCAAGCGGTGATGAGCAGTTCTTC.

V is TRBV20-1 and J is TRBJ2-5; D remains ambiguous. The J call is in doubt because the DNA end fits TRBJ2-7 better. Per germline, CDR1 DFQATT and CDR2 SNEGSKA (reference sequence). This CDR3 is 16 amino acids long. The CDR3 is CSAKAPPELASYEQYF. In DNA, the CDR3 is TGCAGTGCTAAGGCCCCTCCGGAGCTGGCCTCCTACGAGCAGTACTTC.

J is TRBJ1-2 and V is TRBV20-1; D gene unclear. Trimming took 6 bases from V and 3 from J, leaving 14 bases between them. Germline CDR1 DFQATT, CDR2 SNEGSKA (reference sequence). The CDR3 is 13 residues long. CDR3 bases: TGCAGTGCCCGCCGGACGGGGTACTATGGCTACACCTTC. It is translated as CSARRTGYYGYTF.

Only a few counts were recorded for this clonotype. This chain uses TRBV5-1 with TRBJ2-3; D might be TRBD2 (6 bases). The CDR3 contains 16 residues. CDR1 SGHRS and CDR2 YFSETQ come from the germline V gene. The V end was cut by 4 bases, the J end by 5 bases, with 20 bases between. The CDR3 is CASSNLGLQPGDTQYF. The CDR3 nucleotides are TGCGCCAGCAGCAACCTGGGACTCCAACCCGGAGATACGCAGTATTTT. Combining the CDR3 with reference TRBV5-1 and TRBJ2-3 gives the whole variable domain KAGVTQTPRYLIKTRGQQVTLSCSPISGHRSVSWYQQTPGQGLQFLFEYFSETQRNKGNFPGRFSGRQFSNSRSEMNVSTLELGDSALYLCASSNLGLQPGDTQYFGPGTRLTVL.

This clonotype has a handful of counts. The CDR3 loop is CASSLRGMADSYEQYF. Here the CDR3 DNA reads TGTGCCAGCAGCCTCCGAGGGATGGCGGACTCCTACGAGCAGTACTTC. The chain links TRBV7-2 to TRBJ2-7; possible D gene TRBD2, 5 bases. The CDR3 sequence is 16 residues long. The germline V gene has CDR1 SGHTA and CDR2 FQGNSA. The germline V and J ends were trimmed by 5 bases and 0 bases, with 17 bases remaining between them.

This clonotype was picked up a small number of times. The chain links TRBV3-1 to TRBJ2-1; 9 nucleotides agree with TRBD2. The ends lost 2 bases at V and 4 bases at J; junction bases unmatched: 6. Germline V gene lookup returns CDR1 LGHDT and CDR2 YNNKEL (reference sequence). CDR3 length: 16 residues. CDR3 DNA: TGTGCCAGCAGCCAATCTGTGCGGGGGGGTTACAATGAGCAGTTCTTC. It is translated as CASSQSVRGGYNEQFF.